Listed below are T cell receptor beta chains from one sample, sequenced in a study of blood T cell repertoires in COVID-19. Using immunoSEQ multiplex PCR, the repertoire was profiled, and TCRdb retains in-frame clones only, with some absent. The table includes approximately 250,000 clones, over 75% detected once. Sequencing was done on a sample of peripheral blood. The receptor source for this set is a human donor in a cohort sampled during active COVID-19. CDR3s include the opening cysteine and the closing phenylalanine or tryptophan. The D gene is left open where the match is weak. Expanded clones get a size class; other rows say once, few or many, or leave the size out.

cdr3_nt | cdr3_aa | cdr3_length | d_call | v_call | clone_size | j_call
TGTGCCAGAAGATTGAGACAGGGGCTCAACTATGGCTACACCTTC | CARRLRQGLNYGYTF | 15 | TRBD1 | TRBV5-3 | once | TRBJ1-2
TGTGCCAGCAGTTTGACTAGCGGGATCTACAATGAGCAGTTCTTC | CASSLTSGIYNEQFF | 15 | TRBD2 | TRBV27 | once | TRBJ2-1
TGTGCCACGTCTCCCGGGACACCGGAGCAGTACTTC | CATSPGTPEQYF | 12 | - | TRBV6-5 | - | TRBJ2-7
TGTGCCAGCAGCTTAAGCCCACCTGGAGTCTCTGGAAACACCATATATTTT | CASSLSPPGVSGNTIYF | 17 | - | TRBV7-3 | - | TRBJ1-3
TGTGCCACCAGTGATGCAGGGTCAGATACGCAGTATTTT | CATSDAGSDTQYF | 13 | - | TRBV24-1 | - | TRBJ2-3
TGTGCCAGCAGTTTCAACTCGGGATCCGGGCGCCACACCTTC | CASSFNSGSGRHTF | 14 | - | TRBV6-2/TRBV6-3 | - | TRBJ1-2
TGTGCCAGCGAAGGACAGGGCAACGGCTACACCTTC | CASEGQGNGYTF | 12 | TRBD1 | TRBV6-6 | - | TRBJ1-2
TGTGCCAGCAGGGGGACAGGGAGTCAGGTTGGCTACACCTTC | CASRGTGSQVGYTF | 14 | TRBD1 | TRBV2 | - | TRBJ1-2
TGTGCCAGCAGCGTAGGGCCCTCGGCGGGGGACAATGAGCAGTTCTTC | CASSVGPSAGDNEQFF | 16 | TRBD2 | TRBV9 | many | TRBJ2-1
TGTGCCAGCAGTGTACCCTCCTTGACCTTAAGGGGGTCGGAGCAGTACTTC | CASSVPSLTLRGSEQYF | 17 | - | TRBV25-1 | - | TRBJ2-7
TGTGCCAGCAGCGCCTGGGGGGGCAGGGAGACCCAGTACTTC | CASSAWGGRETQYF | 14 | - | TRBV6-5 | - | TRBJ2-5
TGTGCCAGCAGTTCACGACGGGGGAATTCACCCCTCCACTTT | CASSSRRGNSPLHF | 14 | - | TRBV6-5 | - | TRBJ1-6
TGTGCCATCAGTGAGTCGATCGGTAATTCACCCCTCCACTTT | CAISESIGNSPLHF | 14 | - | TRBV10-3 | - | TRBJ1-6
TGTGCCAGCAGGGGGTCGGGGACAGGCTCACGAAAACTGTTTTTT | CASRGSGTGSRKLFF | 15 | TRBD1 | TRBV11-2 | - | TRBJ1-4
TGTGCCAGCAGTTTTGGGGACAGGGTTGGAAACACCATATATTTT | CASSFGDRVGNTIYF | 15 | TRBD1 | TRBV28 | - | TRBJ1-3
TGTGCCAGCAGCCAAGGGGGACAGCTCAATCAGCCCCAGCATTTT | CASSQGGQLNQPQHF | 15 | TRBD1 | TRBV3-1/TRBV3-2 | - | TRBJ1-5
TGTGCCAGCAGTGAAGTAGGGACAGGGGTATACGAGCAGTACTTC | CASSEVGTGVYEQYF | 15 | TRBD1 | TRBV6-1 | many | TRBJ2-7
TGTGCCAGCAGGCGGGGGACCGGGACTAGCGGAATAGATACGCAGTATTTT | CASRRGTGTSGIDTQYF | 17 | TRBD2 | TRBV11-2 | - | TRBJ2-3
TGCGCCAGCGCCACCGGGACAGGGGTGGAGACCCAGTACTTC | CASATGTGVETQYF | 14 | TRBD1 | TRBV5-1 | once | TRBJ2-5
TGTGCCAGCAGCTTTAGCTCTGGGGCCAACGTCCTGACTTTC | CASSFSSGANVLTF | 14 | - | TRBV11-2 | - | TRBJ2-6
TGTGCCAGCAGAAAATACAGTGATCAGCCCCAGCATTTT | CASRKYSDQPQHF | 13 | - | TRBV6-6 | - | TRBJ1-5
TGCGCCAGCAGCCCACGCTCGGACAGGGGCACTGAAGCTTTCTTT | CASSPRSDRGTEAFF | 15 | TRBD1 | TRBV5-1 | - | TRBJ1-1
TGTGCCAGCAGCCAAGCGTGGCGGGAACCTACCAATGAGCAGTTCTTC | CASSQAWREPTNEQFF | 16 | - | TRBV3-1/TRBV3-2 | - | TRBJ2-1
TGCGCCAGCAGGCCCGGTTACAGGGCCCTAGGATTTACCGGGGAGCTGTTTTTT | CASRPGYRALGFTGELFF | 18 | - | TRBV5-1 | few | TRBJ2-2
TGTGCCAGCAGTCACACCTACGAGCAGTACTTC | CASSHTYEQYF | 11 | - | TRBV28 | - | TRBJ2-7
TGTGCCAGCAGTTCGCGGGGGGCCCTGTTGGATACGCAGTATTTT | CASSSRGALLDTQYF | 15 | TRBD2 | TRBV28 | - | TRBJ2-3
TGTGCCAGCGGAAAGGACAGTCAAGGTGAGCAGTACTTC | CASGKDSQGEQYF | 13 | - | TRBV7-2 | - | TRBJ2-7
TGTGCCAGCAGCCCGACAGTTAATGAAAAACTGTTTTTT | CASSPTVNEKLFF | 13 | - | TRBV12-3/TRBV12-4 | many | TRBJ1-4
TGTGCCAGCAGGGTCGGACTAAAAAACTCCTACGAGCAGTACTTC | CASRVGLKNSYEQYF | 15 | - | TRBV6-5 | - | TRBJ2-7
TGTGCCAGCCGGGAGAAACGGCGCACTGAAGCTTTCTTT | CASREKRRTEAFF | 13 | - | TRBV27 | - | TRBJ1-1
TGTGCCAGCAGCTTTTCGGTTGAAGCTTTCTTT | CASSFSVEAFF | 11 | - | TRBV7-6 | - | TRBJ1-1
TGTGCCAGCAGAAATTATCCTAATGAAAAACTGTTTTTT | CASRNYPNEKLFF | 13 | - | TRBV12-3/TRBV12-4 | - | TRBJ1-4
TGTGCCAGCAGTTATTCGCGGGACTCCCATGAGCAGTTCTTC | CASSYSRDSHEQFF | 14 | - | TRBV6-6 | - | TRBJ2-1
TGTGCCAGCAGTGAAGATGGGCGTCGGCAAGAGACCCAGTACTTC | CASSEDGRRQETQYF | 15 | - | TRBV2 | - | TRBJ2-5
TGTGCCAGCAGCTTGACCGGGACAGGGGACACTGAAGCTTTCTTT | CASSLTGTGDTEAFF | 15 | TRBD1 | TRBV5-4 | once | TRBJ1-1
TGTGCCAGCTCACCGGGACAACAGATCTCCTACGAGCAGTACTTC | CASSPGQQISYEQYF | 15 | - | TRBV18 | once | TRBJ2-7
TGCGCCAGCAGCCAAGACTCGGGGGGGTACCAAGAGACCCAGTACTTC | CASSQDSGGYQETQYF | 16 | TRBD2 | TRBV4-3 | - | TRBJ2-5
TGCAGCCTTGTTGGGGGGGAGACCCAGTACTTC | CSLVGGETQYF | 11 | - | TRBV20-1 | - | TRBJ2-5
TGTGCCTCCCATGCGTTCGAAAATGAGCAGTTCTTC | CASHAFENEQFF | 12 | - | TRBV2 | - | TRBJ2-1
TGTGCCTCTCGAACCAGGGGTACCCTCCACTTT | CASRTRGTLHF | 11 | - | TRBV19 | - | TRBJ1-6
TGCGCCAGCAGCCCCGGCGTTGAGAGCGGGATGAGAGAGACCCAGTACTTC | CASSPGVESGMRETQYF | 17 | TRBD2 | TRBV4-1 | - | TRBJ2-5
TGTGCCAGCAGTTACTCGAACTTTGGGGGGATCGACTATGGCTACACCTTC | CASSYSNFGGIDYGYTF | 17 | - | TRBV6-2/TRBV6-3 | - | TRBJ1-2
TGTGCCATCAGAGGACAGTACCAAGAGACCCAGTACTTC | CAIRGQYQETQYF | 13 | - | TRBV10-3 | - | TRBJ2-5
TGCGCCAGCAGCGAAGTCGGAAACATTCAGTACTTC | CASSEVGNIQYF | 12 | - | TRBV5-1 | - | TRBJ2-4
TGTGCCAGCAGAGACAGCACCGGGGAGCTGTTTTTT | CASRDSTGELFF | 12 | - | TRBV28 | - | TRBJ2-2
TGTGCCAGCAGCGTAGGGGACACTTTAACCTACGAGCAGTACTTC | CASSVGDTLTYEQYF | 15 | - | TRBV9 | - | TRBJ2-7
TGTGCCAGTAGTCCCTATAGACAGGCCCGGAATCAGCCCCAGCATTTT | CASSPYRQARNQPQHF | 16 | - | TRBV19 | - | TRBJ1-5
TGTGCCAGCAGCTTAGAGGGTCGAGGGCGGCCTCTTCTCAATGAGCAGTTCTTC | CASSLEGRGRPLLNEQFF | 18 | - | TRBV7-6 | - | TRBJ2-1
TGTGCCAGCAGCCAAGATTTGGGGGCGCAGGGGACCGGGGAGCTGTTTTTT | CASSQDLGAQGTGELFF | 17 | - | TRBV3-1/TRBV3-2 | few | TRBJ2-2
TGTGCCAGCAGTTTACTGGCGACAGGTTTTAACAATGAGCAGTTCTTC | CASSLLATGFNNEQFF | 16 | - | TRBV27 | - | TRBJ2-1
TGTGCCAGCAGCTTTGGGTTCGACCCTGGGAGGGGCTACACCTTC | CASSFGFDPGRGYTF | 15 | - | TRBV5-4 | - | TRBJ1-2
TGCGCCAGCAGCCAAGATCGGGGGGCGACGGGCAATGAGCAGTTCTTC | CASSQDRGATGNEQFF | 16 | - | TRBV4-1 | - | TRBJ2-1
TGCGCCAGCAGTCAATCTTGCGGGAGCCCCTACGAGCAGTACTTC | CASSQSCGSPYEQYF | 15 | TRBD2 | TRBV23-1 | - | TRBJ2-7
TGTGCCACCAGCAACCCGAAGGGGCGGTCGGAGACCCAGTACTTC | CATSNPKGRSETQYF | 15 | - | TRBV15 | - | TRBJ2-5
TGTGCCAGCAAGCCAGGATATAACTATGGCTACACCTTC | CASKPGYNYGYTF | 13 | - | TRBV6-5 | - | TRBJ1-2
TGTGCCAGTAGTCATCAGGGGGGCAACACTGAAGCTTTCTTT | CASSHQGGNTEAFF | 14 | TRBD1 | TRBV19 | - | TRBJ1-1
TGTGCCAGCAGCCAAGTTGGCGGGGGAACTAGGTCCGAGAGAGAGACCCAGTACTTC | CASSQVGGGTRSERETQYF | 19 | TRBD2 | TRBV3-1/TRBV3-2 | - | TRBJ2-5
TGTGCCAGCAGCCGTATGGGCCCTGAAGCTTTCTTT | CASSRMGPEAFF | 12 | - | TRBV7-8 | - | TRBJ1-1
TGTGCCACCAGCAGAGAGGGCAGGGGCTCGGAAAAACTGTTTTTT | CATSREGRGSEKLFF | 15 | - | TRBV15 | - | TRBJ1-4